The clone carrying this T cell receptor (beta chain) occurred a few times. Other nucleotide sequences in the sample specify the same CDR3. Amplification used 60 Vbeta primers and 13 Jbeta primers. Sequencing was performed with immunoSEQ multiplex PCR; in TCRdb, only in-frame clones are kept and a portion is missing. The sample contains 90,000 to 100,000 clones, nearly 70% of which appear only once. This record belongs to a study of cytomegalovirus exposure and HLA in healthy donors. The CDR3 is 13 residues long. Germline loops: CDR1 SNHLY, CDR2 FYNNEI. Between the trimmed V and J ends, which lost 5 bases and 2 bases, there was a span of 9 bases.

The specimen sequenced was PBMCs. This sequence originates from a man between 50 and 59 years old in good health and CMV-seronegative. The chain is built from TRBV2 and TRBJ1-2; D may be TRBD1 (6 bases). The CDR3 region is CASSTDRNYGYTF. CDR3 coding DNA: TGTGCCAGCAGTACCGACAGGAACTATGGCTACACCTTC.